This T cell receptor (beta chain) appears in the sequencing data of a study of T cells after yellow fever vaccination. Study details: Fractions of low cell number were prepared using SMART-Seq v4 Ultra Low Input. Findings and limits, study-wide: It was a small share of clonotypes that appeared in both CD4 and CD8 compartments. Most clones from primary vaccination were detected again post-booster (around 95% CD4, roughly 85% CD8).

Points on this clonotype: Its antigen remains unidentified.

Making TCR cDNA involved 5'RACE template switching, which added UMIs and a universal primer site. MiXCR, applied by TCRdb to the 5' RACE reads, yields one record per CDR3 protein. The table lists a few hundred thousand distinct CDR3 sequences, approximately 10% of them singletons. Germline V gives CDR1 LNHNV, CDR2 YYDKDF (reference sequence). Trimming took 1 base from V and 0 from J; bases not matched to a gene: 7. There are 17 residues in the CDR3. Material: PBMCs, obtained on the day of the first yellow fever vaccination. The chain has TRBV15 and TRBJ2-3; TRBD1 agrees at 7 bases. This receptor was obtained from a young man who received the YFV17D yellow fever vaccine. The CDR3 DNA is TGTGCCACCAGCAGAGCATACAGGGGAGCTAGCACAGATACGCAGTATTTT. It encodes CATSRAYRGASTDTQYF.